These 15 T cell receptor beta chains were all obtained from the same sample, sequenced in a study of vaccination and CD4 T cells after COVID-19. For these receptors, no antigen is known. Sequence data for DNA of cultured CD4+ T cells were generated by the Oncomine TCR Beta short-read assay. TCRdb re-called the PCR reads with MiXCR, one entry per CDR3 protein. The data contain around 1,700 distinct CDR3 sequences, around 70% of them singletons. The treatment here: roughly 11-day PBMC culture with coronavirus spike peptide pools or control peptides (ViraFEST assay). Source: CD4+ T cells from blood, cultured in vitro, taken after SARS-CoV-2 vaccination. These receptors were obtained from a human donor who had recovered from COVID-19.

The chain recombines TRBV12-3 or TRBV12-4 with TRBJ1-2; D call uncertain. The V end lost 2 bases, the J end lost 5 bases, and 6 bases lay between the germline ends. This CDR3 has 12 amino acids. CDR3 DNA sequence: TGTGCCAGCAGTTTATTAAGTTATGGCTACACCTTC. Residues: CASSLLSYGYTF.

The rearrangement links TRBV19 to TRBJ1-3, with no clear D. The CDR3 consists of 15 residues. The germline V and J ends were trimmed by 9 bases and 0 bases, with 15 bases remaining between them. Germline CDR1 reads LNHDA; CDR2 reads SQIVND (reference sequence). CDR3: CASRAGLSSGNTIYF. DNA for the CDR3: TGTGCCAGCAGAGCCGGACTGAGCTCTGGAAACACCATATATTTT.

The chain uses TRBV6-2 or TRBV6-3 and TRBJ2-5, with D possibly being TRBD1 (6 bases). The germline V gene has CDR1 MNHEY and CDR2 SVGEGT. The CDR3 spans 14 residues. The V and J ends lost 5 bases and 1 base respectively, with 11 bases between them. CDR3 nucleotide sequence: TGTGCCAGCAGTACCAACAGGGTCCAAGAGACCCAGTACTTC. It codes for CASSTNRVQETQYF.

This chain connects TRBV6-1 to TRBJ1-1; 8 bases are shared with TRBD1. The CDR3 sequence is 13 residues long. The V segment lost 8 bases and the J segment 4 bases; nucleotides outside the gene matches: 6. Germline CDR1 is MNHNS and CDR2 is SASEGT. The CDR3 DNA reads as TGTGCCAGCCTGATGACAGGGGCCACTGAAGCTTTCTTT. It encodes CASLMTGATEAFF.

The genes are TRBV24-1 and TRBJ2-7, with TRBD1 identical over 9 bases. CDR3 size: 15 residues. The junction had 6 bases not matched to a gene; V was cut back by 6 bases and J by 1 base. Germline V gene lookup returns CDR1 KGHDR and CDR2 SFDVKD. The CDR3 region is CATSSTGTGSYEQYF. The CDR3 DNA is TGTGCCACCAGTTCAACCGGGACAGGGTCCTACGAGCAGTACTTC.

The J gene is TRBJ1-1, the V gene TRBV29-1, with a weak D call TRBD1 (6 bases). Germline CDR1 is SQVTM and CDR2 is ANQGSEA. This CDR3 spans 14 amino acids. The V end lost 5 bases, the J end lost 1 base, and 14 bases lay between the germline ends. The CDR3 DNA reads TGCAGCGTTCCTGGGGGGCATACGAACACTGAAGCTTTCTTT. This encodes CSVPGGHTNTEAFF.

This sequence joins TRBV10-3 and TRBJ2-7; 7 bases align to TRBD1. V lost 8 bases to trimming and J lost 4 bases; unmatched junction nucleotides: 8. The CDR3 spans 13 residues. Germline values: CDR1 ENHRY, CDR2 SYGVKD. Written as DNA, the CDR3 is TGTGCCATCGGGTGGGACAGTTCTTACGAGCAGTACTTC. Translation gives CAIGWDSSYEQYF.

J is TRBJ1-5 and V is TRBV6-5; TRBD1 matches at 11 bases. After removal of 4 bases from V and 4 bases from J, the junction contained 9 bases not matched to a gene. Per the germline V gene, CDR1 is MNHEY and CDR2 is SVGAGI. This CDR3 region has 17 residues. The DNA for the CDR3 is TGTGCCAGCAGTTCGCTTCCGGGACAGGGGGGTAATCAGCCCCAGCATTTT. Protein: CASSSLPGQGGNQPQHF.

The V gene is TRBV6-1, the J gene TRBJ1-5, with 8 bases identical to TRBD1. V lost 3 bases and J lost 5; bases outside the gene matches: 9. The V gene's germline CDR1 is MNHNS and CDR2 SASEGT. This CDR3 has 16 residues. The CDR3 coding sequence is TGTGCCAGCAGTGATGCAGCCGGGACAGGAGATCAGCCCCAGCATTTT. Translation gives CASSDAAGTGDQPQHF.

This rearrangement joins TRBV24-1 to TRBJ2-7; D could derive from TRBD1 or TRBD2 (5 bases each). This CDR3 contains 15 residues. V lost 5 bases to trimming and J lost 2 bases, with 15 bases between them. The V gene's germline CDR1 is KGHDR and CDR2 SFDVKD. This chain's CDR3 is CATSGWDGSAYEQYF. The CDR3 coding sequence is TGTGCCACCAGTGGTTGGGACGGTTCGGCCTACGAGCAGTACTTC.

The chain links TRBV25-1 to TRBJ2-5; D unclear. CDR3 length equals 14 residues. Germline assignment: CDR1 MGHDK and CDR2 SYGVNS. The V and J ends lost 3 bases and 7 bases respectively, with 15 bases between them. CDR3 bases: TGTGCCAGCAGTGACTCATTCGAGTGGGGGACCCAGTACTTC. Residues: CASSDSFEWGTQYF. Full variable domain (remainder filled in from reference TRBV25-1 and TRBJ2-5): EADIYQTPRYLVIGTGKKITLECSQTMGHDKMYWYQQDPGMELHLIHYSYGVNSTEKGDLSSESTVSRIRTEHFPLTLESARPSHTSQYLCASSDSFEWGTQYFGPGTRLLVL.

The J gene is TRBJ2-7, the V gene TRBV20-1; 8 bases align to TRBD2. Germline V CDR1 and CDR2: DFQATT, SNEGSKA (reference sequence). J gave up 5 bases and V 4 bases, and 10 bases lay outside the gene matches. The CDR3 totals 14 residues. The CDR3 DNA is TGCAGTGCTATTAGCGGGACGGAGGGACACGAGCAGTACTTC. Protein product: CSAISGTEGHEQYF.

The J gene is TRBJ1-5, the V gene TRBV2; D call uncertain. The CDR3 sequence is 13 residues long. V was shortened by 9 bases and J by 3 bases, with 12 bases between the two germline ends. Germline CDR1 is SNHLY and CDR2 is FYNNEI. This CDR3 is CASQEQVNQPQHF. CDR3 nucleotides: TGTGCCAGTCAAGAGCAGGTCAATCAGCCCCAGCATTTT.

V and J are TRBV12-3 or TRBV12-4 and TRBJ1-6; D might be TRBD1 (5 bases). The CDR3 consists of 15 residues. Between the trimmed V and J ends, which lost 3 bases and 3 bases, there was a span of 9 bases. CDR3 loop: CASSFGGNYNSPLHF. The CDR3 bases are TGTGCCAGCAGTTTCGGGGGGAACTATAATTCACCCCTCCACTTT.

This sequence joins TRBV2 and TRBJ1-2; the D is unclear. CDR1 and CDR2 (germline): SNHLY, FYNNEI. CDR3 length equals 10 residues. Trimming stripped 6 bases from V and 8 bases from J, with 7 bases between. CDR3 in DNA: TGTGCCAGCAGCCTGGAAGGCTACACCTTC. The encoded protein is CASSLEGYTF.